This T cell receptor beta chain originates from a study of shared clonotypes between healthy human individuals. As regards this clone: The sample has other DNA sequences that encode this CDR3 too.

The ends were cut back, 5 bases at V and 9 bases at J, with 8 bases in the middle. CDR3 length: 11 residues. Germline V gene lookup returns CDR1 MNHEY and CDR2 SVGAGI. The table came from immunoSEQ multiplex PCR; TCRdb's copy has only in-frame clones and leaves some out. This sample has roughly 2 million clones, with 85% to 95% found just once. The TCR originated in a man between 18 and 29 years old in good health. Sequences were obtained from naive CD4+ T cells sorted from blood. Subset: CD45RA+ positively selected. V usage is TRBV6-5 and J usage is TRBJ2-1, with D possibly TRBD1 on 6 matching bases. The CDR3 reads CASSQGGEQFF. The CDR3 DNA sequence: TGTGCCAGCAGTCAAGGGGGTGAGCAGTTCTTC.